The clone carrying this T cell receptor beta chain has ten or more counts. As yet, its antigen is unknown. The entry originates in a study of T cells in Graves' hyperthyroidism and ophthalmopathy. Findings of the study overall: The authors' 13 V-J model separated ophthalmopathy from stable hyperthyroidism. Progression to ophthalmopathy was predicted a median of 6.5 months early.

Over 18 months, lack of ophthalmopathy progression marked Graves' hyperthyroidism as stable. Using around 10 ml of fresh peripheral blood, PBMCs were prepared. Deletions cut 1 base from V and 2 bases from J, with 9 bases between. Germline values: CDR1 DFQATT, CDR2 SNEGSKA (reference sequence). This CDR3 is 14 amino acids long. The source material, RNA transcripts, was used to amplify TCR beta CDR3 regions. When the TCR CDR3 underwent first-round RT-PCR, the HTBI primer set was used. TCRdb re-called the multiplex PCR reads with MiXCR, one entry per CDR3 protein. The data contain approximately 380,000 distinct CDR3 sequences, approximately 19% of them seen just once; the ten biggest clones take up around 4%.

This clonotype originated in a woman in her late teens or twenties with Graves' hyperthyroidism. The sample taken for sequencing was blood. The V gene is TRBV20-1, the J gene TRBJ1-5; D call uncertain. CDR3 protein: CSARVPTRNQPQHF. CDR3 nucleotides: TGCAGTGCTAGAGTACCCACTCGCAATCAGCCCCAGCATTTT.